This TCR beta chain is from a study of brain metastases from non-small cell lung cancer. Points from the study as a whole: T-cell clones appeared expanded in nearly 65% of brain metastases relative to matched primary tumors. Compared with primary tumors, brain metastases showed less T-cell infiltration. Paired brain metastases and primary tumors largely shared TCR repertoires.

This CDR3 region has 13 residues. The ends were cut back, 3 bases at V and 1 base at J, with 7 bases in the middle. Germline CDR1 is SGHRS and CDR2 is YFSETQ. Repertoires were generated with immunoSEQ multiplex PCR, while TCRdb's copy carries only in-frame clones and drops some. The table lists some 7,700 clones, around four fifths of them singletons, with over 3.5% in the top ten. To note about this clone: Antigen specificity is unknown.

The sequence came from a donor at least 40 years old with non-small cell lung cancer. The V gene is TRBV5-1, the J gene TRBJ1-1; D ambiguous. The sequencing sample was made of primary lung tumor tissue. The CDR3 spells CASSSYRNTEAFF. The CDR3 nucleotides read TGCGCCAGCAGCTCTTATAGGAACACTGAAGCTTTCTTT.